This TCR beta chain was recovered during a study of synovial regulatory T cells in juvenile arthritis. The CDR3 length is 14 residues. The DNA is not on file. In germline, CDR1 is MNHEY, CDR2 SVGAGI. This table comes from immunoSEQ multiplex PCR, and its TCRdb copy is limited to in-frame clones, with some not included. Recorded for this sample: about 10,000 clones. The chain uses TRBV6-5 and TRBJ2-7; absent DNA, TCRdb's TRBD1 call cannot be checked. The sequencing input was Treg cells from blood. Subset in this sample: remaining (HLA-DR-negative) circulating blood Treg cells. The receptor's source is a donor younger than 30 with juvenile idiopathic arthritis. CDR3 residues: CASRLTGVHYEQYF.